This T cell receptor beta chain was sequenced in a study of T cells in Graves' hyperthyroidism and ophthalmopathy. Study-level results: In the analysis, a 13 V-J model separated ophthalmopathy from stable hyperthyroidism.

This clonotype was counted ten times or more. Its antigen is as yet unknown. RNA transcripts provided the source from which TCR beta CDR3 regions were amplified. A set of HTBI primers served as the primers for a first-round RT-PCR of the TCR CDR3. TCRdb itself ran the multiplex PCR reads through MiXCR, one entry per CDR3 protein. This table holds hundreds of thousands of distinct CDR3 sequences, 16% found once. Ophthalmopathy in the patients scored at least 3 on Clinical Activity Score and at least 4 on NOSPECS grade, lasting under 3 months. V lost 0 bases to trimming and J lost 2 bases, with 6 bases between them. Germline V CDR1 and CDR2: SGDLS, YYNGEE. This CDR3 has 14 residues.

The sample taken for sequencing was blood. The V call is TRBV9, the J call TRBJ2-1; the D is unclear. This TCR came from a middle-aged woman with Graves' ophthalmopathy. In DNA, the CDR3 is TGTGCCAGCAGCGTAGACGCCCCCTACAATGAGCAGTTCTTC. Protein sequence: CASSVDAPYNEQFF. Drawing the rest from reference TRBV9 and TRBJ2-1, the complete variable domain is DSGVTQTPKHLITATGQRVTLRCSPRSGDLSVYWYQQSLDQGLQFLIQYYNGEERAKGNILERFSAQQFPDLHSELNLSSLELGDSALYFCASSVDAPYNEQFFGPGTRLTVL.